In its sample, the clone carrying this T cell receptor (beta chain) was seen many times. This record belongs to a study of blood T cells in healthy people across ages. Through a sample-barcoded 5' primer and a J-beta primer mix, a second PCR was run for roughly 6 to 12 cycles. TCRdb redid the calling of the 5' RACE reads with MiXCR, one entry per CDR3 protein. This sample has 650,000 to 1,000,000 distinct CDR3 sequences; roughly 40% occur once, and the top ten carry 10% to 15%. The CDR3 has 17 amino acids. V shed 0 bases and J shed 8 bases, with 24 bases lying between them. Per the germline V gene, CDR1 is DFQATT and CDR2 is SNEGSKA (reference sequence).

The clonotype comes from a man in his late teens or twenties in good health. The chain combines TRBV20-1 with TRBJ2-3; D perhaps matches TRBD1 (6 bases). The specimen was blood. CDR3 sequence reads: CSARDVATGNRLGTQYF. The CDR3 bases are TGCAGTGCTAGAGATGTAGCCACAGGGAATCGTTTAGGTACGCAGTATTTT.